This T cell receptor (beta chain) was obtained from a study of blood T cell repertoires in COVID-19. Study-wide background: The United States, Italy and Spain provided the acute and convalescent COVID-19 samples.

Original analysis: By means of reference gene primer amplification, nucleated cell counts were estimated. Assay used: immunoSEQ multiplex PCR; TCRdb lists only in-frame clones, some missing. That table is the source of V, J and clone size, and D and trimming were worked out from the DNA. The sample records approximately 65,000 clones, about 90% being singletons. Germline lookup yields CDR1 SGHRS and CDR2 YFSETQ. The CDR3 totals 17 residues. The junction had 11 bases not matched to a gene; V was cut back by 3 bases and J by 8 bases. This chain links TRBV5-1 with TRBJ1-4, with TRBD1 matching 12 bases. This clonotype originated in a human donor in a cohort sampled during active COVID-19. The sequencing sample was made of peripheral blood. The CDR3 DNA follows: TGCGCCAGCAGCTCGGGGACAGGGGGCGCAGACCGCGAAAAACTGTTTTTT. Encoded protein: CASSSGTGGADREKLFF.